This note documents a single T cell receptor beta chain sequence. The sample is drawn from a study of T cell responses to AZD1222 COVID-19 vaccine. Here immunoSEQ multiplex PCR was the method, and the copy in TCRdb shows in-frame clones only, minus some. Among around 120,000 clones listed, 85% to 95% were seen once. Germline V gene data show CDR1 as MNHEY and CDR2 as SVGEGT. The junction had 5 bases not matched to a gene; V was cut back by 2 bases and J by 6 bases. This CDR3 region has 14 residues. The source is an adult in good health. The sequencing used peripheral blood, collected on day 0 of AZD1222 vaccination. The chain recombines TRBV6-2 or TRBV6-3 with TRBJ1-1; 8 nucleotides agree with TRBD1. The CDR3 nucleotides are TGTGCCAGCAGTTACGCGAACAGGGGGTCTGAAGCTTTCTTT. Protein product: CASSYANRGSEAFF.